The clone carrying this T cell receptor (beta chain) was counted between two and nine times. Its antigen remains unidentified. This was the immunoSEQ v3 assay. Measured with immunoSEQ multiplex PCR; TCRdb has only the in-frame clones, and not every one. The table lists some 45,000 clones, 65% to 90% of them singletons. As to time point: pre-treatment sample, taken before nivolumab and TIL therapy. This sample is part of a study of TIL therapy for anti-PD-1-resistant metastatic lung cancer. Turning to the study itself: Most patients had lung adenocarcinoma; a few tumors were EGFR-mutant, two ALK-rearranged; half smoked currently or formerly. The study, taken as a whole, reports: The cohort had more treatment-naive, never-smoker and oncogene-addicted patients than typical.

The sample was blood, taken at baseline. The receptor comes from a person between 25 and 79 years old with non-small cell lung cancer.

The CDR3 sequence is CASSERQNTGELFF. CDR3 DNA sequence: TGTGCCAGCTCCGAACGACAGAACACCGGGGAGCTGTTTTTT. This chain uses TRBV18 with TRBJ2-2; D is unresolved. The CDR3 is 14 amino acids. V was trimmed by 6 bases and J by 1 base, leaving 9 bases between them. The V gene's germline CDR1 is KGHSH and CDR2 LQKENI.